This TCR beta chain was sequenced during a study of CD8 T cells in ankylosing spondylitis. Whole-study results and caveats: A motif in TCR beta, a set of eight highly homologous variants, appeared characteristic of ankylosing spondylitis blood. Prior literature has documented some motif variants in synovial fluid and blood from reactive arthritis.

On this clonotype itself: The antigen is not known.

By quantitative 5'-RACE with molecular barcodes, the TCR beta libraries were made. From the 5' RACE reads, TCRdb called clonotypes with MiXCR, one entry per CDR3 protein. The sample has approximately 340,000 distinct CDR3 sequences, 14% to 15% seen once. Losses at the gene ends were 4 bases for V and 1 base for J; bases not matched to a gene: 7. CDR1 and CDR2 from the germline V gene are SGDLS and YYNGEE. The CDR3 sequence is 16 residues long. The chain links TRBV9 to TRBJ1-4, with 7 bases fitting TRBD1. Sequenced input: blood, either unsorted or a sorted T cell fraction (not recorded which). This TCR was recovered from a male donor with ankylosing spondylitis or in good health (not recorded which). CDR3 coding DNA: TGTGCCAGCAGCAGAGAACCAGGGGGAACTAATGAAAAACTGTTTTTT. Translation gives CASSREPGGTNEKLFF.